These 5 T cell receptor beta chains were all obtained from the same sample, sequenced in a study of T cell responses to AZD1222 COVID-19 vaccine. Produced via immunoSEQ multiplex PCR; TCRdb's table is partial and in-frame only. The sample contains about 170,000 clones, over 85% of which appear only once. The sequences come from peripheral blood, collected on day 0 of AZD1222 vaccination. The receptors were sampled from an adult in good health.

Comments on this clone: The same CDR3 also results from other DNA sequences found in this sample. As DNA, the CDR3 is TGTGCCAGTAGTATCTCGGGACAGGGCTCCTACGAGCAGTACTTC. It is translated as CASSISGQGSYEQYF. The V call is TRBV19, the J call TRBJ2-7; 9 bases are shared with TRBD1. V shed 3 bases, J shed 0 bases, and the junction held 3 bases outside the gene matches. The CDR3 totals 15 residues. From germline, CDR1 is LNHDA and CDR2 SQIVND (reference sequence).

CDR3 coding DNA: TGTGCCACCAGCAGTTCAGGGGGCACCATATATTTT. It specifies CATSSSGGTIYF. The chain combines TRBV15 with TRBJ1-3; 7 nucleotides match TRBD1. Germline CDR1 reads LNHNV; CDR2 reads YYDKDF (reference sequence). The CDR3 spans 12 residues. V trimming: 3 bases; J trimming: 9 bases; junction bases outside the gene matches: 2.

The V call is TRBV25-1, the J call TRBJ2-7, with a tentative D call TRBD1 (6 bases). The germline V gene encodes CDR1 MGHDK and CDR2 SYGVNS. The ends were cut back, 3 bases at V and 3 bases at J, with 12 bases in the middle. The CDR3 consists of 14 residues. The CDR3 DNA reads TGTGCCAGCAGTGATTCCGGGACAAACTACGAGCAGTACTTC. Translating gives CASSDSGTNYEQYF.

The chain links TRBV19 to TRBJ1-1; maybe TRBD1 (5 bases). Trimming took 5 bases from V and 3 from J, leaving 19 bases between them. The germline V gene has CDR1 LNHDA and CDR2 SQIVND (reference sequence). CDR3 size: 16 residues. CDR3 loop: CASSFYVFPGDTEAFF. In nucleotides, the CDR3 is TGTGCCAGTAGTTTTTACGTTTTTCCGGGGGACACTGAAGCTTTCTTT.

The chain couples TRBV10-3 to TRBJ1-2, with D possibly matching TRBD1 (5 bases). V was cut by 2 bases and J by 3 bases, with 16 bases left in between. CDR1 ENHRY and CDR2 SYGVKD come from the germline V gene. The CDR3 consists of 16 residues. The CDR3, as DNA: TGTGCCATCAGTGAGGGGGGGGGTAGGCCTCACTATGGCTACACCTTC. Its translation: CAISEGGGRPHYGYTF.